This T cell receptor beta chain was found in a study of blood T cell repertoires in COVID-19. Study-level background: Sites across the United States, Italy and Spain contributed samples from acute and convalescent COVID-19. Sources were T cells, B-cell-depleted T cells, or PBMCs; the material itself was cDNA or gDNA.

Original data processing: Nucleated cell counts were estimated from reference gene primer amplification. Profiled with immunoSEQ multiplex PCR; TCRdb holds only in-frame clones, not every one. V, J and clone size are those of that table, while D and trimming were read from the DNA. The sample lists under 40,000 clones; over 65% were seen once. Trimming cost V 3 bases and J 7 bases; bases outside gene matches: 8. CDR3 size: 14 residues. Germline V gives CDR1 SQVTM, CDR2 ANQGSEA. Sample: peripheral blood. The chain employs TRBV29-1 and TRBJ2-1; 8 bases are a match to TRBD2. The TCR originated in a man aged 50-60 years with active or convalescent COVID-19. CDR3 sequence: CSVDSSGGWNEQFF. For the CDR3, the DNA is TGCAGCGTTGATTCGAGCGGGGGCTGGAATGAGCAGTTCTTC.